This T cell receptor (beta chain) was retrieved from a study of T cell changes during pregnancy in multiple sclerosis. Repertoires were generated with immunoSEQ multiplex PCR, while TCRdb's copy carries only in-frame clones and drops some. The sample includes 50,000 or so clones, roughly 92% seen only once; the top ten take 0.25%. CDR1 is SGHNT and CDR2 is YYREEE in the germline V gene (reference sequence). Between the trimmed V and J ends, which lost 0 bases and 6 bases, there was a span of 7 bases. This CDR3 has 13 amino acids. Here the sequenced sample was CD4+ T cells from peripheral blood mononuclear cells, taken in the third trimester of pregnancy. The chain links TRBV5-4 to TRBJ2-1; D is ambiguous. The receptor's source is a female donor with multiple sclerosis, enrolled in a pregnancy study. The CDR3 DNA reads TGTGCCAGCAGCTTGGTGGGCCGCAATGAGCAGTTCTTC. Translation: CASSLVGRNEQFF.